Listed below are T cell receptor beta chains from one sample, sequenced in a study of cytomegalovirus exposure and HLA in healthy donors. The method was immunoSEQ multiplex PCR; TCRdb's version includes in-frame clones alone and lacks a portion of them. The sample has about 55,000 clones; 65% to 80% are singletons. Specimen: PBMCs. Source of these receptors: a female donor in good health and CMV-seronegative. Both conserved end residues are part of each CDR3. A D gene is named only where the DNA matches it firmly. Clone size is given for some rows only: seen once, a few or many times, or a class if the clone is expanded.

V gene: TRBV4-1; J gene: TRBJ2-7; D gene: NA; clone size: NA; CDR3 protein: CASSQDLNLGLPHYEQYF; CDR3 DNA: TGCGCCAGCAGCCAAGATTTGAATTTGGGGCTGCCTCATTACGAGCAGTACTTC
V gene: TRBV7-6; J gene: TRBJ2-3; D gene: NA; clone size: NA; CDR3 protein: CASSPLTSTDTQYF; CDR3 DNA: TGTGCCAGCAGCCCATTGACTAGCACAGATACGCAGTATTTT
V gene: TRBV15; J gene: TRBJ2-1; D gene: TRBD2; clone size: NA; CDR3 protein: CATSSTSSGISYNEQFF; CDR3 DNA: TGTGCCACCAGCAGTACCTCTAGCGGGATCTCCTACAATGAGCAGTTCTTC
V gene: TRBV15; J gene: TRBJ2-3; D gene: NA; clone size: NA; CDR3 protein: CATSGLGAGVADTQYF; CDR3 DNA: TGTGCCACCAGCGGGCTGGGGGCGGGGGTCGCAGATACGCAGTATTTT
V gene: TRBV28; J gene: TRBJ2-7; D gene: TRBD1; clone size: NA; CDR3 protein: CASSLSGQGFYEQYF; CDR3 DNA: TGTGCCAGCAGTTTATCAGGACAGGGGTTCTACGAGCAGTACTTC
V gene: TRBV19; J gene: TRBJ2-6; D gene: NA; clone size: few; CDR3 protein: CASGQRGAGANVLTF; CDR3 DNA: TGTGCCAGTGGACAGAGGGGCGCTGGGGCCAACGTCCTGACTTTC
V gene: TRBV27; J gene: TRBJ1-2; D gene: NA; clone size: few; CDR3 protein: CASSPIQGLIAGYTF; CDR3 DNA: TGTGCCAGCAGTCCCATACAGGGTTTGATCGCTGGCTACACCTTC
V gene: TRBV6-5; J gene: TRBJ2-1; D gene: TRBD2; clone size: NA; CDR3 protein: CASRTGLAGYNEQFF; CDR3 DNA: TGTGCCAGCAGAACCGGACTAGCGGGTTACAATGAGCAGTTCTTC
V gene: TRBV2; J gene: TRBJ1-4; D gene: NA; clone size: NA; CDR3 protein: CASSEMGLPNEKLFF; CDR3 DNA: TGTGCCAGCAGTGAGATGGGGCTCCCTAATGAAAAACTGTTTTTT
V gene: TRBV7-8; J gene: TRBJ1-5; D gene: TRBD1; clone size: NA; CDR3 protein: CASSLADRGVGQPQHF; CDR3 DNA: TGTGCCAGCAGCTTAGCGGACAGGGGCGTTGGTCAGCCCCAGCATTTT
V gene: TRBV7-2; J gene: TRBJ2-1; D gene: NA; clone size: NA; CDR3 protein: CASSLARGAETYNEQFF; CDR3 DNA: TGTGCCAGCAGCTTAGCGCGGGGAGCCGAGACCTACAATGAGCAGTTCTTC
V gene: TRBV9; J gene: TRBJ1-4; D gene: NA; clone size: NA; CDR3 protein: CASSEDRPFNEKLFF; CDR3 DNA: TGTGCCAGCAGCGAGGACAGACCATTCAATGAAAAACTGTTTTTT
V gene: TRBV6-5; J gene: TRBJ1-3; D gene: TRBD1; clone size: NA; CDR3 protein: CASRNRGRINTIYF; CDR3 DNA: TGTGCCAGCAGGAACAGGGGGCGCATAAACACCATATATTTT